This entry features one T cell receptor (beta chain) sequence. This clone was detected a few times. Its target antigen remains unknown. The read finishes 3 residues shy of the CDR3 end, and the germline J gene is used to complete it. Reading the germline V gene gives CDR1 SGHTA and CDR2 FQGNSA. Deletion took 0 bases off V and 1 base off J, with a span of 10 bases between the germline ends. The CDR3 goes from the cysteine to the phenylalanine over 16 residues. The DNA shown is the part of the CDR3 that was read: 39 bases, in frame from base 1. These data come from a study of T cell clonality in common variable immunodeficiency (dated by TCRdb to about 2015). Equivalent amounts of genomic DNA from CVID and control samples were used as sequencing input. For every sample, a 60 bp segment covering the rearranged TCRbeta CDR3 region was amplified and then sequenced. TCRbeta amplification used the immunoSEQ assay, a bias-corrected multiplex PCR with high-throughput sequencing. The authors' analysis ran thus. Every unique nucleotide sequence counted as a clone and was annotated with V, D and J genes, copy number and frequency. Sequences were labeled productive if in frame, and non-productive if out of frame or containing stop codons. As previously described, clonality was computed from Shannon's entropy. The predicted amino acid sequences of productive clones were used to derive mean CDR3 Kyte-Doolittle hydropathy. Using the R hclust function, scaled V gene usage was clustered hierarchically with Manhattan distance and complete linkage. Sharing of clones by CDR3 amino acid sequence was evaluated by resampling 12 repertoires per group over 100 rounds. The repertoires were screened for 65 to 75 published EBV-specific TCRbeta sequences and some 230 published CMV-specific TCRbeta sequences. Analysis left out two CVID samples that produced under 10,000 sequences, so fewer than 50 CVID repertoires remained. TCRdb re-hosts the immuneACCESS table, in-frame sequences only. Its copies lack some clones; in the studies checked, an unresolved V gene accounts for under half of them, and the cause for the rest is not known. V, J and clone size derive from that table, while D and trimming were established from the DNA sequence. The sample counts around 81,000 clones, each observed more than once. In total, the top ten clones hold 0.8% of the sample.

On the study overall, not on this receptor specifically: Fewer deletions and N-nucleotide insertions were reportedly observed in CVID TCRbeta sequences, and highly modified clones with 13 or more V deletions were reportedly absent from CVID TCRbeta sequences. TCRbeta clonality was higher in CVID subjects than in healthy controls (t-test p = 0.018), and the increase was most characteristic of about a third of subjects. Healthy controls shared more TCRbeta clones with each other than CVID subjects shared among themselves (p < 0.0001). Although equal DNA input was used, an average of about 85,000 unique sequences per sample was obtained for controls, compared with some 30,000 for CVID samples. Correlations of repertoire features with clinical complications were constrained by heterogeneity among patients within the CVID cohort. It was noted by the authors that sequencing of the repertoires of T cell subpopulations would be needed to clarify the cause of the increased clonality in CVID.

Predominantly Caucasian heritage was noted among both the CVID patients and the healthy controls. Heparinized peripheral whole blood samples of about 4.5 to 9 ml were obtained from each donor. Genomic DNA from adults with common variable immune deficiency (CVID) and from healthy adult controls was used for sequencing of TCRbeta CDR3 repertoires. The control group comprised about 22 healthy adult volunteers, about 12 female and around ten male, aged about 23 to 75 years with a mean age of approximately 30. Diluted blood was subjected to density centrifugation over Hypaque 1077 or Ficoll-Paque for isolation of peripheral blood mononuclear cells. Genomic DNA was extracted from unsorted mononuclear cells by Qiagen column purification or by a centrifugation-based method.

The receptor was isolated from a person aged 18-70 years in good health. Sequencing input: peripheral blood mononuclear cells. This chain joins TRBV7-2 to TRBJ1-3; a confident D gene designation cannot be given. Incomplete CDR3 DNA: TGTGCCAGCAGCTTAGCCGCACAGTCATCTGGAAACACC. This sequence encodes CASSLAAQSSGNT. Given in full, the CDR3 is CASSLAAQSSGNTIYF.